Shown below are 27 T cell receptor beta chains from a single sample sequenced in a study of glioma-infiltrating T cells after dendritic cell vaccination. Time point in this sample: after dendritic cell vaccination, including at tumor progression/relapse. TCRdb's table, derived via immunoSEQ multiplex PCR, lists solely in-frame clones and lacks some. The table records tens of thousands of clones, roughly 85% of them present only once. Sequencing was performed on blood, taken after dendritic cell vaccination. These TCRs come from a human donor with glioblastoma.

The chain is built from TRBV27 and TRBJ2-1; 9 nucleotides line up with TRBD2. In germline, CDR1 is MNHEY, CDR2 SMNVEV (reference sequence). Germline trimming cut 3 bases from V and 4 bases from J; bases unmatched to any gene: 7. The CDR3 runs 16 residues. The CDR3 nucleotides are TGTGCCAGCAGTTTCGCCCTAGCGGGGAGTTACAATGAGCAGTTCTTC. This gives the protein CASSFALAGSYNEQFF.

This clone has just one count. The V and J genes are TRBV7-9 and TRBJ1-4, with a tentative D call TRBD1 (5 bases). From germline, CDR1 is SEHNR and CDR2 FQNEAQ (reference sequence). V was pared by 0 bases and J by 2 bases, with 10 bases between. The CDR3 extends over 16 amino acids. CDR3 sequence reads: CASSLALQGTNEKLFF. The CDR3 DNA follows: TGTGCCAGCAGCTTAGCTCTCCAGGGTACTAATGAAAAACTGTTTTTT. The full variable domain, completed using reference TRBV7-9 and TRBJ1-4, is DTGVSQNPRHKITKRGQNVTFRCDPISEHNRLYWYRQTLGQGPEFLTYFQNEAQLEKSRLLSDRFSAERPKGSFSTLEIQRTEQGDSAMYLCASSLALQGTNEKLFFGSGTQLSVL.

The chain links TRBV28 to TRBJ2-7, with 11 bases that match TRBD2. CDR3 length: 16 residues. Losses at the gene ends were 5 bases for V and 4 bases for J; bases not matched to a gene: 10. CDR1 is MDHEN and CDR2 is SYDVKM in the germline V gene. CDR3 DNA: TGTGCCAGCAGTGTACAGATAGCGGGGGGGCGTTACGAGCAGTACTTC. It encodes CASSVQIAGGRYEQYF.

Concerning this clone itself: The junction differs from germline at one of its ends, possibly a read error. The chain recombines TRBV7-2 with TRBJ2-7; tentatively, D is TRBD2 (5 bases). The CDR3 is 13 amino acids. CDR1 and CDR2 (germline): SGHTA, FQGNSA. The CDR3 DNA is TGTGCCAGCAGCCTAGCCGCGGCCTACGAGCAGTACTTC. Its protein is CASSLAAAYEQYF.

The V and J genes are TRBV10-3 and TRBJ1-1, with D perhaps matching TRBD1 (5 bases). Germline CDR1 reads ENHRY; CDR2 reads SYGVKD. This CDR3 has 14 residues. Trimming stripped 0 bases from V and 6 bases from J, with 11 bases between. DNA of the CDR3: TGTGCCATCAGTGAGTCAGCAGGGTGGGCTGAAGCTTTCTTT. The encoded protein is CAISESAGWAEAFF.

This chain connects TRBV7-6 to TRBJ2-3, with D possibly being TRBD2 (6 bases). CDR1 SGHVS and CDR2 FNYEAQ come from the germline V gene. The CDR3 has 16 residues. V lost 1 base to trimming and J lost 2 bases, with 13 bases between them. This CDR3 is CASSLGRDWYTDTQYF. CDR3 in DNA: TGTGCCAGCAGCTTAGGAAGGGACTGGTACACAGATACGCAGTATTTT. Full variable domain (outside the CDR3, taken from reference TRBV7-6 and TRBJ2-3): GAGVSQSPRYKVTKRGQDVALRCDPISGHVSLYWYRQALGQGPEFLTYFNYEAQQDKSGLPNDRFSAERPEGSISTLTIQRTEQRDSAMYRCASSLGRDWYTDTQYFGPGTRLTVL.

The chain recombines TRBV6-5 with TRBJ1-1; possibly TRBD1 for D (6 bases). There are 16 residues in the CDR3. In germline, CDR1 is MNHEY, CDR2 SVGAGI. Trimming left V 1 base short and J 0 bases short, with 12 bases between. The DNA for the CDR3 is TGTGCCAGCAGTTACTTAGCAGGGGCCATGAACACTGAAGCTTTCTTT. Its protein product is CASSYLAGAMNTEAFF.

In the case of this clone: Only one base separates this from a far larger clonotype, so it likely reflects a read error. The chain joins TRBV15 to TRBJ1-5; TRBD1 matches 9 bases. Per the germline V gene, CDR1 is LNHNV and CDR2 is YYDKDF (reference sequence). The CDR3 has 15 amino acids. In DNA form, the CDR3 reads TGTTCCACCAGTTGGGACAGGGAGCTAAATCAGCCCCAGCATTTT. This codes for CSTSWDRELNQPQHF.

The chain combines TRBV4-1 with TRBJ2-7, with 10 bases fitting TRBD1. The CDR3 covers 16 residues. Germline values: CDR1 MGHRA, CDR2 YSYEKL. Trimming at V came to 2 bases and at J to 5 bases, leaving 9 bases not matched to a gene. The CDR3 nucleotides read TGCGCCAGCAGCCAAACCGGGACAGGGGTTGGTGACGAGCAGTACTTC. Its translation is CASSQTGTGVGDEQYF.

This chain uses TRBV14 with TRBJ1-1; 9 bases are a match to TRBD1. The germline gives CDR1 SGHDN, CDR2 FVKESK. Trimming cost V 3 bases and J 4 bases; bases outside gene matches: 18. The CDR3 extends over 19 amino acids. DNA of the CDR3: TGTGCCAGCAGCCATCCCCGGGACAGGGCGGACCCATGGGGCACTGAAGCTTTCTTT. Its protein product is CASSHPRDRADPWGTEAFF.

The J gene is TRBJ2-3, the V gene TRBV2; D perhaps matches TRBD2 (6 bases). The V end lost 7 bases, the J end lost 4 bases, and 12 bases lay between the germline ends. Germline lookup yields CDR1 SNHLY and CDR2 FYNNEI. The CDR3 runs 13 residues. The CDR3: CASTRTGADTQYF. The CDR3 DNA is TGTGCCAGCACCCGAACGGGGGCAGATACGCAGTATTTT.

The chain uses TRBV5-1 and TRBJ2-1, with 14 bases matching TRBD2. Losses at the gene ends were 3 bases for V and 14 bases for J; bases not matched to a gene: 7. The length of the CDR3 is 14 residues. Germline V gene data show CDR1 as SGHRS and CDR2 as YFSETQ. DNA for the CDR3: TGCGCCAGCAGCTATGGGACTAGCGGGAGAATTGAGTTCTTC. This sequence encodes CASSYGTSGRIEFF.

This clone was seen more than once but under ten times. The V gene is TRBV5-6, the J gene TRBJ2-1; 9 bases map to TRBD2. CDR1 and CDR2 (germline): SGHDT, YYEEEE. This CDR3 region has 16 residues. Losses at the gene ends were 2 bases for V and 4 bases for J; bases not matched to a gene: 7. CDR3: CASSLSISGSYNEQFF. CDR3 DNA sequence: TGTGCCAGCAGCTTAAGTATTAGCGGGAGTTACAATGAGCAGTTCTTC. Looking up the rest from reference TRBV5-6 and TRBJ2-1 gives the full variable domain: DAGVTQSPTHLIKTRGQQVTLRCSPKSGHDTVSWYQQALGQGPQFIFQYYEEEERQRGNFPDRFSGHQFPNYSSELNVNALLLGDSALYLCASSLSISGSYNEQFFGPGTRLTVL.

The rearrangement links TRBV5-1 to TRBJ2-7; no reliable D call. This CDR3 is built from 13 residues. Germline V gene lookup returns CDR1 SGHRS and CDR2 YFSETQ. V was pared by 2 bases and J by 7 bases, with 13 bases between. CDR3 bases: TGCGCCAGCAGCTTTTTGCCTATCGGGGAGCAGTACTTC. Translation gives CASSFLPIGEQYF.

The chain carries TRBV28 and TRBJ2-7, with TRBD2 as a possible D gene (6 bases). Germline V gene data show CDR1 as MDHEN and CDR2 as SYDVKM. The CDR3 covers 16 residues. Trimming stripped 3 bases from V and 5 bases from J, with 20 bases between. CDR3 sequence: CASSFQAPGLGHEQYF. DNA of the CDR3: TGTGCCAGCAGTTTTCAGGCCCCGGGACTTGGCCACGAGCAGTACTTC.

The chain links TRBV15 to TRBJ2-7; D not certain. CDR1 and CDR2 (germline): LNHNV, YYDKDF (reference sequence). Trimming left V 3 bases short and J 0 bases short, with 9 bases between. The CDR3 is 14 residues long. The CDR3 is CATSSDTDSYEQYF. Here the CDR3 DNA reads TGTGCCACCAGCAGCGACACGGACTCCTACGAGCAGTACTTC.

Comments on this clone: At one of its ends the junction is not consistent with the germline gene, which may arise from a read error. The chain has TRBV5-1 and TRBJ2-7; TRBD1 matches 9 bases. The CDR3 spans 15 residues. Germline loops: CDR1 SGHRS, CDR2 YFSETQ. CDR3 region: CASSQVGTGWYEQHF. DNA for the CDR3: TGCGCCAGCAGCCAGGTCGGGACAGGGTGGTACGAGCAGCACTTC.

The rearrangement links TRBV27 to TRBJ2-5; weak D call: TRBD2 (6 bases). Trimming stripped 4 bases from V and 5 bases from J, with 11 bases between. Germline CDR1 and CDR2: MNHEY and SMNVEV (reference sequence). This CDR3 spans 13 amino acids. The CDR3 here is CASSSTGGETQYF. CDR3 nucleotides: TGTGCCAGCAGTTCGACCGGAGGGGAGACCCAGTACTTC.

J is TRBJ2-1 and V is TRBV7-2, with 9 bases fitting TRBD1. V shed 5 bases and J 4 bases; nucleotides not matched to a gene: 9. The CDR3 consists of 16 residues. Germline-derived CDR1 and CDR2 are SGHTA and FQGNSA. The CDR3 DNA reads as TGTGCCAGCAGCACGCTTGGGACAGGGAGATACAATGAGCAGTTCTTC. This sequence encodes CASSTLGTGRYNEQFF.

The chain combines TRBV14 with TRBJ1-2, with 11 bases matching TRBD1. Germline lookup yields CDR1 SGHDN and CDR2 FVKESK. CDR3 length equals 14 residues. Trimming cost V 4 bases and J 8 bases; bases outside gene matches: 6. The CDR3: CASSPRTGGSGYTF. The CDR3 bases are TGTGCCAGCAGCCCACGGACAGGGGGCTCGGGCTACACCTTC.

CDR3 sequence (DNA): TGTGCCAGCCTCGCCCCGGGGGGGAACACTGAAGCTTTCTTT. It specifies CASLAPGGNTEAFF. The chain links TRBV6-5 to TRBJ1-1; perhaps TRBD1 as D (5 bases). V dropped 8 bases and J dropped 1 base, with 14 bases sitting between them. Looked up from germline, CDR1 is MNHEY and CDR2 is SVGAGI. The CDR3 length is 14 residues.

The V gene is TRBV7-9, the J gene TRBJ2-7; 7 bases are a match to TRBD1. The CDR3 is made up of 15 amino acids. Trimming removed 5 bases from V and 3 bases from J; junction bases left unmatched: 10. Germline assignment: CDR1 SEHNR and CDR2 FQNEAQ (reference sequence). The CDR3 reads CASSPYSGTDYEQYF. DNA for the CDR3: TGTGCCAGCAGCCCCTATTCCGGGACAGACTACGAGCAGTACTTC.

In this sample, this clone turned up once. CDR3 sequence reads: CASSLWGGQPQHF. The DNA for the CDR3 is TGTGCCAGCAGTTTGTGGGGAGGTCAGCCCCAGCATTTT. V gene TRBV27 combines with J gene TRBJ1-5; no definite D call. Germline assignment: CDR1 MNHEY and CDR2 SMNVEV (reference sequence). Trimming stripped 3 bases from V and 6 bases from J, with 9 bases between. The CDR3 runs 13 residues.

This clone showed up just once. The V gene is TRBV23-1, the J gene TRBJ2-1; the match to TRBD1 covers 8 bases. TRBV23-1 is filed as an ORF, its function uncertain. This CDR3 has 18 amino acids. V shed 11 bases and J 0 bases; nucleotides not matched to a gene: 18. CDR3 DNA sequence: TGCGCCGGGGTTCTTGGCAGGGGGCTAGGCTGCTCCTACAATGAGCAGTTCTTC. Encoded protein: CAGVLGRGLGCSYNEQFF.

The V and J genes are TRBV9 and TRBJ2-2; maybe TRBD2 (5 bases). In germline, CDR1 is SGDLS, CDR2 YYNGEE. Trimming took off 0 bases at V and 5 bases at J, with 5 bases between the two ends. This CDR3 comprises 13 residues. CDR3 nucleotides: TGTGCCAGCAGCGTAGGAGGGACCGGGGAGCTGTTTTTT. It yields the protein CASSVGGTGELFF. The full variable domain, in which reference TRBV9 and TRBJ2-2 provide the parts outside the CDR3, is DSGVTQTPKHLITATGQRVTLRCSPRSGDLSVYWYQQSLDQGLQFLIQYYNGEERAKGNILERFSAQQFPDLHSELNLSSLELGDSALYFCASSVGGTGELFFGEGSRLTVL.

The CDR3 spells CASSIGETWYTGELFF. The DNA for the CDR3 is TGTGCCAGTAGTATTGGGGAGACGTGGTACACCGGGGAGCTGTTTTTT. The chain has TRBV19 and TRBJ2-2, with a tentative D call TRBD2 (5 bases). From germline, CDR1 is LNHDA and CDR2 SQIVND (reference sequence). V was trimmed by 3 bases and J by 3 bases, leaving 14 bases between them. This CDR3 is built from 16 residues. Supplemented by reference TRBV19 and TRBJ2-2, the full variable domain reads DGGITQSPKYLFRKEGQNVTLSCEQNLNHDAMYWYRQDPGQGLRLIYYSQIVNDFQKGDIAEGYSVSREKKESFPLTVTSAQKNPTAFYLCASSIGETWYTGELFFGEGSRLTVL.

The chain is built from TRBV7-6 and TRBJ2-3; 10 positions agree with TRBD2. The CDR3 length is 16 residues. Germline V CDR1 and CDR2: SGHVS, FNYEAQ. V was pared by 5 bases and J by 0 bases, with 5 bases of the junction left unmatched. The CDR3 is CASSVGLAQSTDTQYF. The CDR3 DNA reads TGTGCCAGCAGCGTGGGACTAGCGCAAAGCACAGATACGCAGTATTTT.